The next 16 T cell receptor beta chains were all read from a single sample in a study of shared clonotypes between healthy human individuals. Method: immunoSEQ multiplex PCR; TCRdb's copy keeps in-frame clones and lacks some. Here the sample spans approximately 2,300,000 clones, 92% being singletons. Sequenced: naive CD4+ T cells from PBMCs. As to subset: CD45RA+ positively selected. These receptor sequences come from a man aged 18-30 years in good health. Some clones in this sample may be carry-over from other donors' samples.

The CDR3 bases are TGCGCCAGCAGCTTCTTTTGGGATACGGGTGAAGCTTTCTTT. Its translation: CASSFFWDTGEAFF. The V call is TRBV5-1, the J call TRBJ1-1; D gene ambiguous. Deletions cut 2 bases from V and 7 bases from J, with 15 bases between. Per the germline V gene, CDR1 is SGHRS and CDR2 is YFSETQ. This CDR3 has 14 amino acids.

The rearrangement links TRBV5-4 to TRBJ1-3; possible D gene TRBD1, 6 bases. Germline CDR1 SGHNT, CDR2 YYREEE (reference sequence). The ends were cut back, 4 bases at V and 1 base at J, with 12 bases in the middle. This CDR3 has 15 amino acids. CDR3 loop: CASSSGGTSGNTIYF. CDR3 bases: TGTGCCAGCAGCAGCGGGGGGACATCTGGAAACACCATATATTTT.

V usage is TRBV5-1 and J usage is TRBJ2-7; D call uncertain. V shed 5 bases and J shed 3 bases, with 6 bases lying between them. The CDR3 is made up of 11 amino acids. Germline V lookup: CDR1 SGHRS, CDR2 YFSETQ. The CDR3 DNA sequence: TGCGCCAGCAGGCAAGACTACGAGCAGTACTTC. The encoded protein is CASRQDYEQYF.

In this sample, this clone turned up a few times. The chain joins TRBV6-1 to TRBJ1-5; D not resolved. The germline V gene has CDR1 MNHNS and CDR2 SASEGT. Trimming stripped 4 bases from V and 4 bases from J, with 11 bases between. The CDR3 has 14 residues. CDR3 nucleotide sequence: TGTGCCAGCAGTGTACCGGGCCTAAATCAGCCCCAGCATTTT. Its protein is CASSVPGLNQPQHF.

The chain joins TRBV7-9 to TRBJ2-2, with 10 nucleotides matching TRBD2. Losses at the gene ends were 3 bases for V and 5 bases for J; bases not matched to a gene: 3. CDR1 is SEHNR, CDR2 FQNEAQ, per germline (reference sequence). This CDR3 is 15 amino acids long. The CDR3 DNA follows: TGTGCCAGCAGCTTGGGACTAGCGTTAACCGGGGAGCTGTTTTTT. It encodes CASSLGLALTGELFF.

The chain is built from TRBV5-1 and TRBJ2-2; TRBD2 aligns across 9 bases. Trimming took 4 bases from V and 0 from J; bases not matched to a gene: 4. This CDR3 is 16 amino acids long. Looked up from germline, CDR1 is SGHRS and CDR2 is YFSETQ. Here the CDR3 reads CASSTGLAANTGELFF. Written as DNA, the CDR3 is TGCGCCAGCAGCACGGGACTAGCAGCGAACACCGGGGAGCTGTTTTTT.

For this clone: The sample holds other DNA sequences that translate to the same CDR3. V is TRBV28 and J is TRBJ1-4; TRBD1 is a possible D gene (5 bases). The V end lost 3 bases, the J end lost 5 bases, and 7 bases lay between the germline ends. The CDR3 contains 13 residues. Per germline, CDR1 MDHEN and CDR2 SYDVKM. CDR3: CASSFRVNEKLFF. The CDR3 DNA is TGTGCCAGCAGTTTCAGGGTAAATGAAAAACTGTTTTTT.

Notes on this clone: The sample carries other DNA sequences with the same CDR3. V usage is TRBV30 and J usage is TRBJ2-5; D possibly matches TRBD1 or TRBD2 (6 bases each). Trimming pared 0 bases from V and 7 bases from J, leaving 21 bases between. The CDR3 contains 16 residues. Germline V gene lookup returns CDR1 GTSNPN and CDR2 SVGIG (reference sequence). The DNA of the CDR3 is TGTGCCTGGAGTGTATCCCTTGGCATTGGAGGGGGGACCCAGTACTTC. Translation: CAWSVSLGIGGGTQYF.

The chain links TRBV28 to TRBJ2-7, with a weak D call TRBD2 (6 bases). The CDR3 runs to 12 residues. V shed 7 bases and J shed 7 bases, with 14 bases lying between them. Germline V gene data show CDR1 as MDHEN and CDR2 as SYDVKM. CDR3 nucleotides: TGTGCCAGCAATCTCCTCGGAGGGGAGCAGTACTTC. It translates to CASNLLGGEQYF.

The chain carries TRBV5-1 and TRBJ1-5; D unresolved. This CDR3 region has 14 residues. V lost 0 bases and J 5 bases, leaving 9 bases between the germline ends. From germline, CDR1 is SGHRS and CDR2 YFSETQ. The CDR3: CASSLERIDQPQHF. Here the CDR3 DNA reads TGCGCCAGCAGCTTGGAACGGATAGATCAGCCCCAGCATTTT.

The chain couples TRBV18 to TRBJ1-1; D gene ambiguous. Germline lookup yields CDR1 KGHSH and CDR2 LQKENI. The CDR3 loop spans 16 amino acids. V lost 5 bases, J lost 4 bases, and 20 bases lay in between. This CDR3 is CASSMSRTDLGTEAFF. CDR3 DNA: TGTGCCAGCTCAATGTCCCGGACGGACCTTGGCACTGAAGCTTTCTTT.

Here the CDR3 reads CASRSLAGTGVHYGYTF. CDR3 nucleotide sequence: TGTGCCAGCAGGTCTCTCGCCGGGACAGGGGTGCACTATGGCTACACCTTC. The chain combines TRBV27 with TRBJ1-2, with 10 bases fitting TRBD1. The CDR3 has 17 residues. J lost 3 bases, V lost 6 bases, and 13 bases had no gene match. CDR1 and CDR2 from the germline V gene are MNHEY and SMNVEV (reference sequence).

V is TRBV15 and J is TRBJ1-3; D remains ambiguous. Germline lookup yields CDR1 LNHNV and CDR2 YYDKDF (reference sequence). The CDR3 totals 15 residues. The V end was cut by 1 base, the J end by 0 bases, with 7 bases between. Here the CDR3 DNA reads TGTGCCACCAGCAGAGGTGAATTCTCTGGAAACACCATATATTTT. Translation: CATSRGEFSGNTIYF.

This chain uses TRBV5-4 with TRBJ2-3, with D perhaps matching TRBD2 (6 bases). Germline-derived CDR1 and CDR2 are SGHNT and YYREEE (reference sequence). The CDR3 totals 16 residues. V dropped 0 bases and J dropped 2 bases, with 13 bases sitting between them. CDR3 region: CASSLAGLQTTDTQYF. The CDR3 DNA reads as TGTGCCAGCAGCTTGGCCGGACTACAGACCACAGATACGCAGTATTTT.

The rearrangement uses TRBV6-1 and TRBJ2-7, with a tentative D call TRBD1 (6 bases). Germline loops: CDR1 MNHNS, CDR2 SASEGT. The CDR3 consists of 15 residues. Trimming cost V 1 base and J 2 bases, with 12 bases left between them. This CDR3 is CASSEGPYRAYEQYF. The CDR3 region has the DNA TGTGCCAGCAGTGAAGGTCCGTACAGGGCCTACGAGCAGTACTTC.

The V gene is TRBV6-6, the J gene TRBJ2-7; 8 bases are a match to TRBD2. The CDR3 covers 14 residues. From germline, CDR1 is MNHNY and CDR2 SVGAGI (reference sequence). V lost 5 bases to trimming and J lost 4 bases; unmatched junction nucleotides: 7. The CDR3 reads CASSGVAGMYEQYF. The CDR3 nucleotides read TGTGCCAGCAGTGGGGTAGCGGGAATGTACGAGCAGTACTTC.